These 27 T cell receptor beta chains were sequenced from one sample in a study of T-cell memory formation after mild COVID-19 (dated by TCRdb to about 2021). Libraries were constructed by 5' RACE. The instrument was an Illumina NovaSeq 6000. The public reads were reanalyzed by TCRdb: fastp trimming at Q25, MiXCR alignment, in-frame beta chains only. Entries that share a CDR3 protein sequence are merged under the most common genes and DNA. The sample yields roughly 130,000 distinct CDR3 sequences; 15% to 20% were counted once. 4% to 6% of the sample goes to the ten largest clones. The source material was PBMCs or a T cell subset sorted from them (not recorded which). These receptors came from a young man who had mild COVID-19 (a few samples of this study predate the infection). The sample titles of this study are shuffled in the database, so cell type and time point are left out; the donor was told from shared clones.

The chain is built from TRBV20-1 and TRBJ1-6, with TRBD1 identical over 7 bases. Per the germline V gene, CDR1 is DFQATT and CDR2 is SNEGSKA (reference sequence). The CDR3 is 13 amino acids. The V and J ends lost 6 bases and 8 bases, in that order; junction bases with no gene match: 7. CDR3 loop: CSAQTGDYSPLHF. Here the CDR3 DNA reads TGCAGTGCCCAAACAGGGGACTATTCACCCCTCCACTTT.

The V call is TRBV7-9, the J call TRBJ1-1; D uncertain. Germline V gene data show CDR1 as SEHNR and CDR2 as FQNEAQ (reference sequence). This CDR3 is 11 amino acids long. V was cut by 2 bases and J by 10 bases, with 8 bases left in between. The CDR3 sequence is CASSLLVRAFF. The DNA of the CDR3 is TGTGCCAGCAGCTTACTGGTTAGAGCTTTCTTT.

This sequence joins TRBV15 and TRBJ1-1; D is possibly TRBD1 (5 bases). The CDR3 totals 12 residues. V was shortened by 5 bases and J by 5 bases, with 9 bases between the two germline ends. Per the germline V gene, CDR1 is LNHNV and CDR2 is YYDKDF (reference sequence). DNA of the CDR3: TGTGCCACCAGCTGGGGGAAGACTGAAGCTTTCTTT. This gives the protein CATSWGKTEAFF.

The chain couples TRBV6-5 to TRBJ2-3, with 8 nucleotides matching TRBD1. CDR3 length: 15 residues. The V gene end was trimmed by 2 bases and the J gene end by 2 bases; junction bases not matched to a gene: 3. Germline V gene data show CDR1 as MNHEY and CDR2 as SVGAGI. The CDR3 loop reads CASSYQTGATDTQYF. Written as DNA, the CDR3 is TGTGCCAGCAGTTACCAGACAGGGGCCACAGATACGCAGTATTTT.

The J gene is TRBJ2-2, the V gene TRBV5-1, with unresolved D. V was cut by 2 bases and J by 1 base, with 15 bases left in between. Germline V gives CDR1 SGHRS, CDR2 YFSETQ. The CDR3 totals 17 residues. As DNA, the CDR3 is TGCGCCAGCAGCTTCCCGTCCCCAGTAGAGAACACCGGGGAGCTGTTTTTT. Translation gives CASSFPSPVENTGELFF.

This clonotype turned up a few times. The gene calls are TRBV7-9 and TRBJ2-7; D perhaps matches TRBD1 (6 bases). Between the trimmed V and J ends, which lost 4 bases and 0 bases, there was a span of 13 bases. The CDR3 is 15 residues long. The germline V gene has CDR1 SEHNR and CDR2 FQNEAQ (reference sequence). The CDR3 bases are TGTGCCAGCAGCTCCAGGGGTCGGGGCTCCTACGAGCAGTACTTC. It codes for CASSSRGRGSYEQYF.

At least ten counts were recorded for this clonotype. The chain links TRBV9 to TRBJ2-3; D is perhaps TRBD2 (7 bases). The length of the CDR3 is 17 residues. Trimming took 2 bases from V and 4 from J, leaving 20 bases between them. Germline CDR1 and CDR2: SGDLS and YYNGEE. CDR3 loop: CASSVGGALPGADTQYF. DNA for the CDR3: TGTGCCAGCAGCGTGGGGGGGGCGCTCCCCGGGGCAGATACGCAGTATTTT.

The genes are TRBV5-1 and TRBJ1-2, with TRBD1 as a possible D gene (5 bases). V lost 4 bases and J lost 6, with 13 bases in between. The CDR3 has 13 amino acids. The V gene's germline CDR1 is SGHRS and CDR2 YFSETQ. The CDR3 bases are TGCGCCAGCAGCCCGGGGGGGGTCGATGGCTACACCTTC. The encoded protein is CASSPGGVDGYTF.

This chain links TRBV4-2 with TRBJ1-5, with D unclear. Trimming pared 5 bases from V and 0 bases from J, leaving 14 bases between. Germline V CDR1 and CDR2: LGHNA, YNFKEQ. The CDR3 extends over 16 amino acids. The CDR3 reads CASSSQGPYSNQPQHF. CDR3 sequence (DNA): TGTGCCAGCAGCTCCCAAGGGCCCTATAGCAATCAGCCCCAGCATTTT.

In this sample, this clonotype turned up a few times. V is TRBV4-2 and J is TRBJ2-3; D is uncertain. Germline V CDR1 and CDR2: LGHNA, YNFKEQ. CDR3 length equals 14 residues. Trimming shortened V by 5 bases and J by 0 bases, and 9 bases separated the two germline ends. DNA of the CDR3: TGTGCCAGCAGCTCCCGGTCAAGCACAGATACGCAGTATTTT. This encodes CASSSRSSTDTQYF.

This clonotype has only a few counts. V is TRBV7-8 and J is TRBJ1-5, with 7 positions matching TRBD1. The V and J ends lost 1 base and 1 base, in that order; junction bases with no gene match: 4. Germline V gene lookup returns CDR1 SGHVS and CDR2 FQNEAQ. The CDR3 has 16 residues. Written as DNA, the CDR3 is TGTGCCAGCAGCTTAGAGGGACAGTGGAGCAATCAGCCCCAGCATTTT. Protein product: CASSLEGQWSNQPQHF.

This clonotype has ten or more counts. The V and J genes are TRBV20-1 and TRBJ2-6; the D is unclear. Between the trimmed V and J ends, which lost 5 bases and 0 bases, there was a span of 5 bases. This CDR3 contains 13 residues. Germline V gene data show CDR1 as DFQATT and CDR2 as SNEGSKA (reference sequence). The CDR3: CSAPYSGANVLTF. In nucleotides, the CDR3 is TGCAGTGCTCCATACTCTGGGGCCAACGTCCTGACTTTC.

In DNA form, the CDR3 reads TGTGCCAGCAGCGTACGGGACGGGACCTACGAGCAGTACTTC. Translating gives CASSVRDGTYEQYF. This chain joins TRBV9 and TRBJ2-7; D could derive from TRBD1 or TRBD2 (5 bases each). This CDR3 comprises 14 residues. V was pared by 1 base and J by 2 bases, with 10 bases between. The germline gives CDR1 SGDLS, CDR2 YYNGEE. Variable domain in full (rest from reference TRBV9 and TRBJ2-7): DSGVTQTPKHLITATGQRVTLRCSPRSGDLSVYWYQQSLDQGLQFLIQYYNGEERAKGNILERFSAQQFPDLHSELNLSSLELGDSALYFCASSVRDGTYEQYFGPGTRLTVT.

V gene TRBV28 combines with J gene TRBJ2-7; D remains ambiguous. From germline, CDR1 is MDHEN and CDR2 SYDVKM. Trimming shortened V by 2 bases and J by 3 bases, and 11 bases separated the two germline ends. The CDR3 totals 14 residues. The CDR3 sequence is CASSLSTRIYEQYV. The CDR3 DNA reads as TGTGCCAGCAGTTTAAGTACACGGATCTACGAGCAGTACGTC.

The chain combines TRBV10-3 with TRBJ2-6, with D possibly TRBD2 on 5 matching bases. Trimming took 11 bases from V and 0 from J, leaving 17 bases between them. The germline CDR1 and CDR2 sequences are ENHRY and SYGVKD. The CDR3 totals 16 residues. In DNA form, the CDR3 reads TGTGCCGCCATTTCTGAGGGAGACTCTGGGGCCAACGTCCTGACTTTC. Amino acids: CAAISEGDSGANVLTF.

This clonotype was seen at least ten times. The gene calls are TRBV7-2 and TRBJ2-3; D not resolved. Germline assignment: CDR1 SGHTA and CDR2 FQGNSA. Deletions cut 6 bases from V and 3 bases from J, with 13 bases between. The CDR3 extends over 14 amino acids. For the CDR3, the DNA is TGTGCCAGCAGTCCCCGGTCCGGAACAGATACGCAGTATTTT. It is translated as CASSPRSGTDTQYF.

The V gene is TRBV29-1, the J gene TRBJ1-1; D may be TRBD1 (5 bases). From germline, CDR1 is SQVTM and CDR2 ANQGSEA. CDR3 length: 14 amino acids. V gave up 4 bases and J gave up 0 bases, with 12 bases separating them. CDR3 loop: CSVGHRLVNTEAFF. CDR3 nucleotides: TGCAGCGTTGGGCACAGGCTCGTGAACACTGAAGCTTTCTTT. Full variable domain (remainder filled in from reference TRBV29-1 and TRBJ1-1): SAVISQKPSRDICQRGTSLTIQCQVDSQVTMMFWYRQQPGQSLTLIATANQGSEATYESGFVIDKFPISRPNLTFSTLTVSNMSPEDSSIYLCSVGHRLVNTEAFFGQGTRLTVV.

This clonotype was detected only a few times. V gene TRBV5-1 combines with J gene TRBJ2-5, with D unresolved. Trimming removed 1 base from V and 5 bases from J, with 6 bases in between. The CDR3 spans 12 residues. The germline V gene has CDR1 SGHRS and CDR2 YFSETQ. The CDR3 reads CASSLQDETQYF. In DNA form, the CDR3 reads TGCGCCAGCAGCTTGCAGGACGAGACCCAGTACTTC.

The chain couples TRBV12-3 or TRBV12-4 to TRBJ2-1, with 11 bases identical to TRBD2. This CDR3 contains 15 residues. J gave up 7 bases and V 5 bases, and 7 bases lay outside the gene matches. Here the CDR3 reads CASSTGTSGANEQFF. In DNA, the CDR3 is TGTGCCAGCAGTACCGGGACTAGCGGCGCGAATGAGCAGTTCTTC.

The J gene is TRBJ1-4, the V gene TRBV7-9; D gene uncertain. CDR3 length: 13 residues. Per the germline V gene, CDR1 is SEHNR and CDR2 is FQNEAQ (reference sequence). Trimming pared 2 bases from V and 7 bases from J, leaving 8 bases between. CDR3: CASSLIEREKLFF. The CDR3 DNA reads TGTGCCAGCAGCTTAATAGAACGTGAAAAACTGTTTTTT. The complete variable domain, with remaining parts taken from reference TRBV7-9 and TRBJ1-4, reads DTGVSQNPRHKITKRGQNVTFRCDPISEHNRLYWYRQTLGQGPEFLTYFQNEAQLEKSRLLSDRFSAERPKGSFSTLEIQRTEQGDSAMYLCASSLIEREKLFFGSGTQLSVL.

This clonotype came up a few times. This chain uses TRBV18 with TRBJ2-3; D is possibly TRBD2 (5 bases). Germline V lookup: CDR1 KGHSH, CDR2 LQKENI. With 2 bases removed from V and 1 base from J, the gap between germline ends came to 13 bases. The CDR3 spans 16 residues. CDR3 DNA sequence: TGTGCCAGCTCACCATCCCCGGAGAGGGGCACAGATACGCAGTATTTT. Protein sequence: CASSPSPERGTDTQYF.

This chain links TRBV7-2 with TRBJ2-2; the D gene could be TRBD1 or TRBD2 (6 bases each). Germline-derived CDR1 and CDR2 are SGHTA and FQGNSA. The CDR3 is 16 residues long. V lost 4 bases to trimming and J lost 6 bases, with 18 bases between them. DNA of the CDR3: TGTGCCAGCAGCTCGGGGGCCCTTAGGGCATCCGGGGAGCTGTTTTTT. Its protein is CASSSGALRASGELFF. Full variable domain (remainder filled in from reference TRBV7-2 and TRBJ2-2): GAGVSQSPSNKVTEKGKDVELRCDPISGHTALYWYRQSLGQGLEFLIYFQGNSAPDKSGLPSDRFSAERTGGSVSTLTIQRTQQEDSAVYLCASSSGALRASGELFFGEGSRLTVL.

The rearrangement uses TRBV27 and TRBJ2-7; D could derive from TRBD1 or TRBD2 (5 bases each). This CDR3 region has 14 residues. Trimming removed 6 bases at V and 4 bases at J, with 16 bases between. Germline values: CDR1 MNHEY, CDR2 SMNVEV (reference sequence). CDR3 bases: TGTGCCAGCAGGACCCCGGGACGGATATACGAGCAGTACTTC. Amino acids: CASRTPGRIYEQYF.

J is TRBJ2-3 and V is TRBV6-5, with D perhaps matching TRBD2 (6 bases). CDR1 is MNHEY and CDR2 is SVGAGI in the germline V gene. The V end was cut by 0 bases, the J end by 4 bases, with 14 bases between. This CDR3 is built from 16 residues. In nucleotides, the CDR3 is TGTGCCAGCAGTTACTCGCAGCGGGTTGGGGCAGATACGCAGTATTTT. This codes for CASSYSQRVGADTQYF.

This clonotype was seen more than once but under ten times. The V call is TRBV20-1, the J call TRBJ1-2, with D tentatively TRBD1 (6 bases). CDR3 length: 11 amino acids. The germline V gene has CDR1 DFQATT and CDR2 SNEGSKA (reference sequence). V shed 7 bases and J shed 8 bases, with 14 bases lying between them. As DNA, the CDR3 is TGCAGTGGAGAAGGGGGGGGCGGCTACACCTTC. Translating gives CSGEGGGGYTF.

This chain uses TRBV11-2 with TRBJ2-2, with a weak D call TRBD2 (7 bases). V lost 3 bases and J lost 4, with 12 bases in between. Per the germline V gene, CDR1 is SGHAT and CDR2 is FQNNGV. This CDR3 has 15 amino acids. CDR3 DNA: TGTGCCAGCAGCTTCGGGGGGCCGGGCACCGGGGAGCTGTTTTTT. This codes for CASSFGGPGTGELFF.

In regard to this clonotype: A much larger clone differs by one base, so this may be a read error. The chain joins TRBV12-3 or TRBV12-4 to TRBJ2-1, with a possible D match to TRBD2 (5 bases). Trimming shortened V by 1 base and J by 9 bases, and 16 bases separated the two germline ends. The CDR3 spans 15 residues. CDR3 nucleotide sequence: TGTGCCAGCAGTTTAGAGAGGGCCTTGGCTGGTGAGCAGTTCTTC. It codes for CASSLERALAGEQFF.